Below are 21 T cell receptor beta chains sequenced from a single sample in a study of shared T cell receptors in the human thymus. Only in-frame clones appear in the TCRdb table, and some are missing; sequencing was by immunoSEQ multiplex PCR. This table holds roughly 560,000 clones, roughly 74% found once. In addition, the sample was reused for a study of human thymus T cells.

Sequenced sample: thymocytes. These receptor sequences come from a boy younger than two with a congenital heart defect.

The V and J genes are TRBV30 and TRBJ2-1, with TRBD2 identical over 11 bases. The junction had 4 bases not matched to a gene; V was cut back by 2 bases and J by 4 bases. The germline gives CDR1 GTSNPN, CDR2 SVGIG (reference sequence). The CDR3 loop spans 15 amino acids. Here the CDR3 reads CAWSPGTSGYNEQFF. The CDR3 nucleotides are TGTGCCTGGAGTCCCGGGACTAGCGGTTACAATGAGCAGTTCTTC.

The V call is TRBV20-1, the J call TRBJ1-1; 9 bases map to TRBD1. Germline lookup yields CDR1 DFQATT and CDR2 SNEGSKA (reference sequence). This CDR3 contains 11 residues. Trimming removed 6 bases from V and 7 bases from J; junction bases left unmatched: 3. The CDR3 loop is CSAGQGYEAFF. CDR3 DNA sequence: TGCAGTGCCGGACAGGGGTATGAAGCTTTCTTT.

The chain uses TRBV5-1 and TRBJ1-1; D call uncertain. CDR1 and CDR2 (germline): SGHRS, YFSETQ. CDR3 length equals 12 residues. Trimming stripped 1 base from V and 7 bases from J, with 8 bases between. In nucleotides, the CDR3 is TGCGCCAGCAGCTTGTTGGGCAGTGAAGCTTTCTTT. Its translation is CASSLLGSEAFF.

The gene calls are TRBV14 and TRBJ2-5; 11 bases align to TRBD2. Trimming cost V 0 bases and J 7 bases; bases outside gene matches: 7. This CDR3 contains 16 residues. Germline loops: CDR1 SGHDN, CDR2 FVKESK. Here the CDR3 reads CASSQDRTSGPGTQYF. The CDR3 coding sequence is TGTGCCAGCAGCCAAGATAGGACTAGCGGGCCAGGGACCCAGTACTTC.

J is TRBJ1-2 and V is TRBV27, with D hard to call. Germline V gene lookup returns CDR1 MNHEY and CDR2 SMNVEV (reference sequence). This CDR3 region has 11 residues. Trimming took off 8 bases at V and 6 bases at J, with 10 bases between the two ends. The CDR3 reads CASGLGDGYTF. The CDR3, as DNA: TGTGCCAGCGGCCTCGGGGATGGCTACACCTTC.

This clone was counted once. The chain links TRBV19 to TRBJ2-7; weak D call: TRBD1 (6 bases). This CDR3 is built from 15 residues. Looked up from germline, CDR1 is LNHDA and CDR2 is SQIVND (reference sequence). Trimming removed 4 bases at V and 3 bases at J, with 16 bases between. DNA for the CDR3: TGTGCCAGTAGTAGGGGGCTGTCGGGTCACTACGAGCAGTACTTC. Translated: CASSRGLSGHYEQYF. Supplemented by reference TRBV19 and TRBJ2-7, the full variable domain reads DGGITQSPKYLFRKEGQNVTLSCEQNLNHDAMYWYRQDPGQGLRLIYYSQIVNDFQKGDIAEGYSVSREKKESFPLTVTSAQKNPTAFYLCASSRGLSGHYEQYFGPGTRLTVT.

The rearrangement links TRBV27 to TRBJ2-7, with 9 bases identical to TRBD2. This CDR3 has 21 residues. V trimming: 0 bases; J trimming: 1 base; junction bases outside the gene matches: 19. Germline CDR1 and CDR2: MNHEY and SMNVEV (reference sequence). The CDR3 bases are TGTGCCAGCAGTTTATCCCCTCCTGCACTAGCGGGCTCCGGGGGGTCCTACGAGCAGTACTTC. It codes for CASSLSPPALAGSGGSYEQYF.

The chain combines TRBV29-1 with TRBJ2-7; 8 bases map to TRBD2. Trimming cost V 3 bases and J 5 bases; bases outside gene matches: 6. The CDR3 loop spans 13 amino acids. CDR1 is SQVTM, CDR2 ANQGSEA, per germline. Here the CDR3 reads CSVEQRESHEQYF. In DNA form, the CDR3 reads TGCAGCGTTGAGCAGCGGGAGAGCCACGAGCAGTACTTC.

This chain links TRBV7-9 with TRBJ1-4, with D possibly matching TRBD1 (5 bases). Trimming removed 5 bases at V and 5 bases at J, with 15 bases between. Germline CDR1 and CDR2: SEHNR and FQNEAQ (reference sequence). The CDR3 is 15 residues long. CDR3 DNA: TGTGCCAGCAGCCAAGGGACTAAGGGGAATGAAAAACTGTTTTTT. Translating it yields CASSQGTKGNEKLFF.

The chain joins TRBV4-3 to TRBJ2-1, with TRBD2 identical over 12 bases. Germline V gives CDR1 LGHNA, CDR2 YSLEER. This CDR3 spans 17 amino acids. V was pared by 5 bases and J by 4 bases, with 9 bases of the junction left unmatched. CDR3 sequence (DNA): TGCGCCAGCAGCTATCTAGCGGGAGGGGGTGTATACAATGAGCAGTTCTTC. This encodes CASSYLAGGGVYNEQFF.

The V gene is TRBV4-2, the J gene TRBJ2-7; 9 bases are shared with TRBD2. This CDR3 spans 15 amino acids. Per the germline V gene, CDR1 is LGHNA and CDR2 is YNFKEQ. With V trimmed by 3 bases and J by 2 bases, 5 bases remained unmatched. The CDR3 nucleotides read TGTGCCAGCAGCCATCGACTAGCGGTACCCTACGAGCAGTACTTC. Translating it yields CASSHRLAVPYEQYF.

The V and J genes are TRBV4-3 and TRBJ2-1, with D tentatively TRBD1 (7 bases). The germline gives CDR1 LGHNA, CDR2 YSLEER. Deletions cut 4 bases from V and 7 bases from J, with 17 bases between. The CDR3 loop spans 15 amino acids. The CDR3 loop is CASSLQGGVGNEQFF. CDR3 nucleotide sequence: TGCGCCAGCAGCCTCCAGGGGGGAGTCGGTAATGAGCAGTTCTTC.

The chain uses TRBV9 and TRBJ2-6; a possible D gene is TRBD2 (5 bases). Trimming removed 0 bases from V and 0 bases from J, with 10 bases in between. The CDR3 is 17 residues long. The germline gives CDR1 SGDLS, CDR2 YYNGEE. The CDR3 region has the DNA TGTGCCAGCAGCGTAGCGGGGAGAGGCTCTGGGGCCAACGTCCTGACTTTC. It encodes CASSVAGRGSGANVLTF.

This clone was counted a few times. The chain uses TRBV6-5 and TRBJ2-1; 8 bases match TRBD2. Germline CDR1 MNHEY, CDR2 SVGAGI. Trimming at V came to 6 bases and at J to 0 bases, leaving 4 bases not matched to a gene. There are 15 residues in the CDR3. CDR3 nucleotide sequence: TGTGCCAGCAGGGTAGCGGGGAGCTCCTACAATGAGCAGTTCTTC. This gives the protein CASRVAGSSYNEQFF.

The chain carries TRBV4-1 and TRBJ2-5; maybe TRBD2 (6 bases). CDR1 MGHRA and CDR2 YSYEKL come from the germline V gene. CDR3 length equals 18 residues. Trimming left V 1 base short and J 2 bases short, with 20 bases between. DNA of the CDR3: TGCGCCAGCAGCCAAGGAGCTAGCGCGCCGGAACCACAAGAGACCCAGTACTTC. Protein: CASSQGASAPEPQETQYF.

The chain employs TRBV5-6 and TRBJ2-7; tentative D call: TRBD1 (6 bases). V was trimmed by 4 bases and J by 0 bases, leaving 17 bases between them. CDR1 is SGHDT and CDR2 is YYEEEE in the germline V gene. The CDR3 has 16 residues. The DNA of the CDR3 is TGTGCCAGCAGCCGTTTACAGGGTACGAGCTCCTACGAGCAGTACTTC. Translating gives CASSRLQGTSSYEQYF. The variable domain in full, with the rest retrieved from reference TRBV5-6 and TRBJ2-7, is DAGVTQSPTHLIKTRGQQVTLRCSPKSGHDTVSWYQQALGQGPQFIFQYYEEEERQRGNFPDRFSGHQFPNYSSELNVNALLLGDSALYLCASSRLQGTSSYEQYFGPGTRLTVT.

This clone has just a few counts. The CDR3 DNA follows: TGTGCCAGCAGCTCAAAAGGACAGGGGGGTTGGTCGGAGACCCAGTACTTC. Its translation: CASSSKGQGGWSETQYF. V and J are TRBV7-2 and TRBJ2-5; 10 positions match TRBD1. V lost 4 bases to trimming and J lost 5 bases; unmatched junction nucleotides: 13. The CDR3 runs to 17 residues. Germline values: CDR1 SGHTA, CDR2 FQGNSA.

The chain employs TRBV12-5 and TRBJ1-5; TRBD1 might be the D (6 bases). The CDR3 loop spans 18 amino acids. Trimming took off 0 bases at V and 3 bases at J, with 18 bases between the two ends. CDR1 and CDR2 from the germline V gene are LGHNT and FRNRAP. The CDR3 bases are TGTGCTAGTGGTTTGGTACCCTCAGGGGATAGGGTCAATCAGCCCCAGCATTTT. This codes for CASGLVPSGDRVNQPQHF.

The V and J genes are TRBV28 and TRBJ1-1, with 7 bases aligning to TRBD1. The CDR3 runs 13 residues. V was pared by 5 bases and J by 4 bases, with 4 bases of the junction left unmatched. CDR1 and CDR2 (germline): MDHEN, SYDVKM. The CDR3 is CASSTNRGTEAFF. The CDR3 DNA follows: TGTGCCAGCAGTACTAACAGGGGCACTGAAGCTTTCTTT.

The CDR3 nucleotides read TGTGCCAGCAGTGTCCTGGACTGGGGGTGGGAGGTGCAGTACTTC. Protein product: CASSVLDWGWEVQYF. V and J are TRBV6-1 and TRBJ2-7, with a weak D call TRBD2 (6 bases). This CDR3 has 15 residues. CDR1 and CDR2 from the germline V gene are MNHNS and SASEGT. Trimming left V 4 bases short and J 9 bases short, with 22 bases between.

This sequence joins TRBV7-9 and TRBJ2-3, with TRBD1 matching 7 bases. Per the germline V gene, CDR1 is SEHNR and CDR2 is FQNEAQ (reference sequence). The CDR3 is 15 amino acids. The J segment lost 0 bases and the V segment lost 4 bases, leaving 4 bases of the junction unmatched. The CDR3 is CASSSRQGSTDTQYF. CDR3 DNA sequence: TGTGCCAGCAGCTCCCGACAGGGAAGCACAGATACGCAGTATTTT.